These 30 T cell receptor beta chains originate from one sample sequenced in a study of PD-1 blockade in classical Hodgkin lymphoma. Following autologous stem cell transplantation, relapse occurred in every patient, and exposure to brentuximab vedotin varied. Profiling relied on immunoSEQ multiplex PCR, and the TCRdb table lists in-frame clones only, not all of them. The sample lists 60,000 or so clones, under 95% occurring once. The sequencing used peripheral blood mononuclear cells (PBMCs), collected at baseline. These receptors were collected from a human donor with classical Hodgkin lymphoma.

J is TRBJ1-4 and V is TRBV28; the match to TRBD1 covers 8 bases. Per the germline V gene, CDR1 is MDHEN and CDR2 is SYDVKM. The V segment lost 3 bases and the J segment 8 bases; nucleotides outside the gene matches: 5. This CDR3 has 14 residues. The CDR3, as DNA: TGTGCCAGCAGTTTCCGGGACAGGCGGGAAAAACTGTTTTTT. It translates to CASSFRDRREKLFF.

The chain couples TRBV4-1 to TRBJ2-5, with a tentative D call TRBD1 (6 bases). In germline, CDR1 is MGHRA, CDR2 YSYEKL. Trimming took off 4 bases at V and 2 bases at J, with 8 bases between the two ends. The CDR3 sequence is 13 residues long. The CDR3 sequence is CASSPQGQETQYF. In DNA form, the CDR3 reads TGCGCCAGCAGCCCACAGGGTCAAGAGACCCAGTACTTC.

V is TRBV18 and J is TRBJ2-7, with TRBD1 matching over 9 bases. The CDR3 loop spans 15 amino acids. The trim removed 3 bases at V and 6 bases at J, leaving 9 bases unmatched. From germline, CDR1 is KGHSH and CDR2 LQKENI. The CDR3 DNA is TGTGCCAGCTCACCCTCACAGGGGGCGGAGGGCGAGCAGTACTTC. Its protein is CASSPSQGAEGEQYF.

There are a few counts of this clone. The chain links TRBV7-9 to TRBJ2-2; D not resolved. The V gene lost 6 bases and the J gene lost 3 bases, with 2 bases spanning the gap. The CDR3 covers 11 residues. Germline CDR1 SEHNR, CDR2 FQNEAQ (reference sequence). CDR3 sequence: CASSYTGELFF. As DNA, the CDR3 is TGTGCCAGCAGTTACACCGGGGAGCTGTTTTTT.

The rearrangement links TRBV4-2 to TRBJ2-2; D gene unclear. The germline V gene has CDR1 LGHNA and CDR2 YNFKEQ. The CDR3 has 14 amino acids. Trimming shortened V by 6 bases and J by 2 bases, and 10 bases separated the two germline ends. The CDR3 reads CASRPRGNTGELFF. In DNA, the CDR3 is TGTGCCAGCAGACCTAGAGGCAACACCGGGGAGCTGTTTTTT.

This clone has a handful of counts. The CDR3 DNA reads TGCAGCGTCAAGGGCCAGTCCCTCGATTCACCCCTCCACTTT. This codes for CSVKGQSLDSPLHF. The V call is TRBV29-1, the J call TRBJ1-6; D unresolved. The ends were cut back, 6 bases at V and 8 bases at J, with 17 bases in the middle. Germline values: CDR1 SQVTM, CDR2 ANQGSEA. The CDR3 extends over 14 amino acids.

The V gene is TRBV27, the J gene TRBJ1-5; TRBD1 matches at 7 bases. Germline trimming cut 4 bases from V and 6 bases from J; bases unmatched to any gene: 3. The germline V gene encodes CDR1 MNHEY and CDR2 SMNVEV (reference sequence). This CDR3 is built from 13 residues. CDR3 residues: CASSSRGSQPQHF. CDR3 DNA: TGTGCCAGCAGTTCCAGGGGGAGTCAGCCCCAGCATTTT.

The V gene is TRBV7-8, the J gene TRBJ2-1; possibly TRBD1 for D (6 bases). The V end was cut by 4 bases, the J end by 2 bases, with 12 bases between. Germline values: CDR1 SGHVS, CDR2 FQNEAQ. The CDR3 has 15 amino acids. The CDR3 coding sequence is TGTGCCAGCAGCTCCAAGGGGGTAACCTACAATGAGCAGTTCTTC. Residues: CASSSKGVTYNEQFF.

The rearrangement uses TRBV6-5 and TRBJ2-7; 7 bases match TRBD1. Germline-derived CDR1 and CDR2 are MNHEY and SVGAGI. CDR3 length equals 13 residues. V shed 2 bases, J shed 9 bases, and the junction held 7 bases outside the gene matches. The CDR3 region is CASSYLEQGRQYF. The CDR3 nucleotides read TGTGCCAGCAGTTACCTCGAACAGGGGCGGCAGTACTTC.

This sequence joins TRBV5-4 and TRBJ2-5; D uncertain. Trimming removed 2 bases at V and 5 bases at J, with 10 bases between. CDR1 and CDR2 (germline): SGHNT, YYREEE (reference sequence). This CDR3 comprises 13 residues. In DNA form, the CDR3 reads TGTGCCAGCAGCTTCCGTGCCTTGGAGACCCAGTACTTC. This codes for CASSFRALETQYF.

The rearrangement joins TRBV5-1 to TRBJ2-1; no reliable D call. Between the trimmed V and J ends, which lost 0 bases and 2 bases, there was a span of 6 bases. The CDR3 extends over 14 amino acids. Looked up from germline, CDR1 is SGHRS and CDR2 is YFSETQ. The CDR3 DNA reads TGCGCCAGCAGCTTGGCCGAGACCTACAATGAGCAGTTCTTC. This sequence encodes CASSLAETYNEQFF.

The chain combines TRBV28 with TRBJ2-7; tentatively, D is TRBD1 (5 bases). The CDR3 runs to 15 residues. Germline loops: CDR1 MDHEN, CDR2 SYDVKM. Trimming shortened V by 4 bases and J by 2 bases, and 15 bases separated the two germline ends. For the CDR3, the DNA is TGTGCCAGCAGTTCGCCCCTGGGGCCAACCTACGAGCAGTACTTC. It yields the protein CASSSPLGPTYEQYF.

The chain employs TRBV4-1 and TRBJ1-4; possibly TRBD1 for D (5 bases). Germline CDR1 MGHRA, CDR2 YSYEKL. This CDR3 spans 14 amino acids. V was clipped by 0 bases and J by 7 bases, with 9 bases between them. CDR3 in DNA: TGCGCCAGCAGCCAAGATCCAGGGAGTGAAAAACTGTTTTTT. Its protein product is CASSQDPGSEKLFF.

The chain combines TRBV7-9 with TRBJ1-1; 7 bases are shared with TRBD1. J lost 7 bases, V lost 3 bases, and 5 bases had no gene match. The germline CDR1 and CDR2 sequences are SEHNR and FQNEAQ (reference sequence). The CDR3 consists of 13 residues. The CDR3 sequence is CASSLLRDSEAFF. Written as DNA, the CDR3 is TGTGCCAGCAGCTTGCTCCGGGACAGTGAAGCTTTCTTT.

The CDR3 DNA reads as TGTGCCAGCAGCTGGGGGCGGGACGGTGCGCAGTATTTT. Encoded protein: CASSWGRDGAQYF. V usage is TRBV28 and J usage is TRBJ2-3, with D perhaps being TRBD1 or TRBD2 (6 bases each). V was shortened by 6 bases and J by 10 bases, with 17 bases between the two germline ends. The CDR3 extends over 13 amino acids. Germline CDR1 reads MDHEN; CDR2 reads SYDVKM.

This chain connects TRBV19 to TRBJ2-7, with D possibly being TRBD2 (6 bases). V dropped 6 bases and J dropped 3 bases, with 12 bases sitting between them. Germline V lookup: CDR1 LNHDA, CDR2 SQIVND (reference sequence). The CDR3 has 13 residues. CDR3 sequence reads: CASSPQEGYEQYF. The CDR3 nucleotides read TGTGCCAGTAGCCCCCAGGAGGGCTACGAGCAGTACTTC.

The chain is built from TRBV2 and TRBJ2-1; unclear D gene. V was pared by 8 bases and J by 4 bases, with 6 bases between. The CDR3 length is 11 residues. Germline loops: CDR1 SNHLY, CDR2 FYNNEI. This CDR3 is CASGPYNEQFF. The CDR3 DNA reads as TGTGCCAGCGGGCCATACAATGAGCAGTTCTTC.

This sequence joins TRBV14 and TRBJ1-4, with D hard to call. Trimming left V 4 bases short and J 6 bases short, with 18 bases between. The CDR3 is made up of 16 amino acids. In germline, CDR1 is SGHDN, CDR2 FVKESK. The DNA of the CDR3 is TGTGCCAGCAGCCTTCTAAGAGACACCGGATATGAAAAACTGTTTTTT. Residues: CASSLLRDTGYEKLFF.

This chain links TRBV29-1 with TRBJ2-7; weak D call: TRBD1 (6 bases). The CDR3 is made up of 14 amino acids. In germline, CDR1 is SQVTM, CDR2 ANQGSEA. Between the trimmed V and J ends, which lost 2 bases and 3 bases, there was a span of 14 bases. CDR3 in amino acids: CSVEFRDKDYEQYF. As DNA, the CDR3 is TGCAGCGTTGAATTCCGGGACAAGGACTACGAGCAGTACTTC.

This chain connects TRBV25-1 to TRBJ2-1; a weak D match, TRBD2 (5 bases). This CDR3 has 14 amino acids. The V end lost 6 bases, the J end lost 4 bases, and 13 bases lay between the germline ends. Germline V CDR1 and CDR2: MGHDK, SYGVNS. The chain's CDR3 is CASSPEGGYNEQFF. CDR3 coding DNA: TGTGCCAGCAGCCCCGAGGGTGGTTACAATGAGCAGTTCTTC.

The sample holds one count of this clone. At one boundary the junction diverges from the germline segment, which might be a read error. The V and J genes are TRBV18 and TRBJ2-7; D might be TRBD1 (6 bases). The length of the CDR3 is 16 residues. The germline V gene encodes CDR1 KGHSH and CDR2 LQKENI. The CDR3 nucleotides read TGTGCCAGCCCACCCGTCCCCACCGCAGGGGTGGGCGAGCAGTACTTC. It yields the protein CASPPVPTAGVGEQYF.

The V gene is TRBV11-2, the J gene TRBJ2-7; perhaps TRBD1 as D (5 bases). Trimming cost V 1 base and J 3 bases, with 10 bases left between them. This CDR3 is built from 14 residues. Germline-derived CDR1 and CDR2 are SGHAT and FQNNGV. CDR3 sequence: CASSLVGQGYEQYF. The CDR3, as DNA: TGTGCCAGCAGCTTAGTCGGCCAGGGCTACGAGCAGTACTTC. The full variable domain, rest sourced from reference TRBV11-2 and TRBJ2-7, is EAGVAQSPRYKIIEKRQSVAFWCNPISGHATLYWYQQILGQGPKLLIQFQNNGVVDDSQLPKDRFSAERLKGVDSTLKIQPAKLEDSAVYLCASSLVGQGYEQYFGPGTRLTVT.

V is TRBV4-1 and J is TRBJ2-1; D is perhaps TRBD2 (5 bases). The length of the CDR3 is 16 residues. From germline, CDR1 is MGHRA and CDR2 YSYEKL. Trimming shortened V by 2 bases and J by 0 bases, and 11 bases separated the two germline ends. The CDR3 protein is CASSQRTSLSYNEQFF. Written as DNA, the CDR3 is TGCGCCAGCAGCCAACGTACTAGTCTCTCCTACAATGAGCAGTTCTTC.

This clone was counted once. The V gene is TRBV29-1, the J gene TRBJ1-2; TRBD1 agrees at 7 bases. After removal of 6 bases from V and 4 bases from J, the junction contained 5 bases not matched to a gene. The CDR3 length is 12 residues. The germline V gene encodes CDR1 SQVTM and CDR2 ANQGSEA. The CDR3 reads CSVGTEPYGYTF. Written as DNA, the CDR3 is TGCAGCGTCGGGACAGAGCCCTATGGCTACACCTTC.

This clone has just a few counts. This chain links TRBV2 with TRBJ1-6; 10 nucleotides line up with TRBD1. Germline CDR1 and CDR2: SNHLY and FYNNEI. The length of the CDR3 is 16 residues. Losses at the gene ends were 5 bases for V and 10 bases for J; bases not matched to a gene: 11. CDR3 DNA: TGTGCCAGCAGTCCCGACAGGGGGCGATTTTGGTCACCCCTCCACTTT. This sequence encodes CASSPDRGRFWSPLHF.

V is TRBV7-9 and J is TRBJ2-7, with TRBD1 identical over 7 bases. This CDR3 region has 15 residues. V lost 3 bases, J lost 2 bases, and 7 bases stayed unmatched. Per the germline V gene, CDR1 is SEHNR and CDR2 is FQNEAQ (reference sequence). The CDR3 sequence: CASSFPGQKTYEQYF. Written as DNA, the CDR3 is TGTGCCAGCAGCTTCCCGGGACAGAAAACCTACGAGCAGTACTTC.

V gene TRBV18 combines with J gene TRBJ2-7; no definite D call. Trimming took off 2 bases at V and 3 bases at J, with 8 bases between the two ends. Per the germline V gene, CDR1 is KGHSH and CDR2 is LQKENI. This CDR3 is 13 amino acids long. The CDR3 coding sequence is TGTGCCAGCTCACCAGGGTCCGGCTACGAGCAGTACTTC. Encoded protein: CASSPGSGYEQYF.

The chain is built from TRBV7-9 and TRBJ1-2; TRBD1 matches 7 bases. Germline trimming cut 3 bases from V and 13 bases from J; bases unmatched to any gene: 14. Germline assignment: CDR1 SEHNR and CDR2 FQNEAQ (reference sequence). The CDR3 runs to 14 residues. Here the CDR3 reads CASSFSEGAETITF. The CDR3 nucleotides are TGTGCCAGCAGCTTCTCGGAGGGGGCCGAAACGATCACCTTC.

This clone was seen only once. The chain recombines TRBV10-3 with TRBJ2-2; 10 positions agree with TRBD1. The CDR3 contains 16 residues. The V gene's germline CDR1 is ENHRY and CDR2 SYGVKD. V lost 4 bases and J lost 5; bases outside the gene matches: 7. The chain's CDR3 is CAISASGTGVTGELFF. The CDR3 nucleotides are TGTGCCATCAGTGCCTCCGGGACAGGGGTTACCGGGGAGCTGTTTTTT.

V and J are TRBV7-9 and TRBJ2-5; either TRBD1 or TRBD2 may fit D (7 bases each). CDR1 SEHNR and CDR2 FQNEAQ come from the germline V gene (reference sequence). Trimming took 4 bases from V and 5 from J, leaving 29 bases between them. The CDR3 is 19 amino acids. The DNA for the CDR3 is TGTGCCAGCAGCTACCCAGGGGAGGGGGCGCGAGCGTTGTGGGAGACCCAGTACTTC. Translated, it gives CASSYPGEGARALWETQYF.